This entry lists 10 T cell receptor beta chains sequenced from one sample in a study of blood T cells in healthy people across ages. The second PCR ran roughly 6 to 12 cycles with a sample-barcoded 5' primer and J-beta primers. A single record per CDR3 protein comes from TCRdb applying MiXCR to the 5' RACE reads. The sample holds around 280,000 distinct CDR3 sequences, 25% to 30% seen once. The sequencing input was blood. These TCRs come from a woman between 65 and 79 years old in good health.

This chain connects TRBV20-1 to TRBJ2-5; TRBD2 matches at 12 bases. CDR1 DFQATT and CDR2 SNEGSKA come from the germline V gene (reference sequence). V dropped 2 bases and J dropped 2; count of bases not matched to a gene: 12. The CDR3 covers 18 residues. The CDR3 bases are TGCAGTGCTAGACCGACCGGACTAGCGGGGATCAGACAAGAGACCCAGTACTTC. It yields the protein CSARPTGLAGIRQETQYF.

This clonotype was seen only a few times. The chain has TRBV5-5 and TRBJ2-5; TRBD1 matches 9 bases. Losses at the gene ends were 5 bases for V and 4 bases for J; bases not matched to a gene: 6. The CDR3 sequence is 14 residues long. CDR1 is SGHKS, CDR2 YYEKEE, per germline (reference sequence). CDR3 sequence: CASSSDRGTETQYF. The CDR3 region has the DNA TGTGCCAGCAGTTCCGACAGGGGGACAGAGACCCAGTACTTC. Complete variable domain (other parts from reference TRBV5-5 and TRBJ2-5): DAGVTQSPTHLIKTRGQQVTLRCSPISGHKSVSWYQQVLGQGPQFIFQYYEKEERGRGNFPDRFSARQFPNYSSELNVNALLLGDSALYLCASSSDRGTETQYFGPGTRLLVL.

This clonotype was counted many times. This chain connects TRBV7-9 to TRBJ2-1, with 9 bases fitting TRBD2. CDR1 and CDR2 (germline): SEHNR, FQNEAQ (reference sequence). J was trimmed by 4 bases and V by 3 bases; bases with no gene match: 4. The CDR3 runs 15 residues. The CDR3 bases are TGTGCCAGCAGCTTGCTAGCGGGAAGATACAATGAGCAGTTCTTC. Translation: CASSLLAGRYNEQFF.

CDR3 region: CASSSIAGAGNEQFF. In nucleotides, the CDR3 is TGTGCCAGCAGTTCAATAGCGGGAGCTGGTAATGAGCAGTTCTTC. The chain is built from TRBV7-8 and TRBJ2-5; TRBD2 matches 9 bases. The DNA matches TRBJ2-1 better at its end, which makes the J call doubtful. The CDR3 loop spans 15 amino acids. CDR1 and CDR2 (germline): SGHVS, FQNEAQ.

This clonotype has just a few counts. The chain recombines TRBV6-6 with TRBJ2-5, with TRBD1 identical over 7 bases. The ends lost 6 bases at V and 5 bases at J; junction bases unmatched: 9. The CDR3 runs to 14 residues. Per the germline V gene, CDR1 is MNHNY and CDR2 is SVGAGI (reference sequence). Written as DNA, the CDR3 is TGTGCCAGCAGGGCAGGGGGAGCTGAGGAGACCCAGTACTTC. Amino acid sequence: CASRAGGAEETQYF.

This clonotype showed up just a few times. The chain uses TRBV29-1 and TRBJ2-1; D unclear. The CDR3 totals 12 residues. V lost 7 bases and J 2 bases, leaving 9 bases between the germline ends. The germline CDR1 and CDR2 sequences are SQVTM and ANQGSEA. The DNA for the CDR3 is TGCAGCGCCTCCGCGACCTACAATGAGCAGTTCTTC. It yields the protein CSASATYNEQFF.

This clonotype occurred many times. The V and J genes are TRBV11-2 and TRBJ2-7; 9 bases align to TRBD2. After removal of 4 bases from V and 1 base from J, the junction contained 11 bases not matched to a gene. In germline, CDR1 is SGHAT, CDR2 FQNNGV. The CDR3 has 17 amino acids. The CDR3 sequence: CASSYRGGGATSYEQYF. In nucleotides, the CDR3 is TGTGCCAGCAGCTATCGCGGGGGGGGCGCGACTTCCTACGAGCAGTACTTC.

In regard to this clonotype: One end of the junction varies from germline; a read error may be responsible. The chain is built from TRBV2 and TRBJ2-1; 8 nucleotides align to TRBD2. Germline V gene data show CDR1 as SNHLY and CDR2 as FYNNEI. The CDR3 is 14 residues long. For the CDR3, the DNA is TGTGCCAGCAAAAGCGGGAGCTCCTCCAATGAGCAGTTCTTC. This codes for CASKSGSSSNEQFF. Based on the CDR3 plus reference TRBV2 and TRBJ2-1, the full variable domain is EPEVTQTPSHQVTQMGQEVILRCVPISNHLYFYWYRQILGQKVEFLVSFYNNEISEKSEIFDDQFSVERPDGSNFTLKIRSTKLEDSAMYFCASKSGSSSNEQFFGPGTRLTVL.

This chain uses TRBV5-6 with TRBJ2-3; D not certain. Germline V CDR1 and CDR2: SGHDT, YYEEEE. This CDR3 comprises 17 residues. Trimming shortened V by 6 bases and J by 0 bases, and 20 bases separated the two germline ends. The CDR3 is CASKVGSLTASTDTQYF. CDR3 coding DNA: TGTGCCAGCAAGGTCGGGTCTCTTACAGCTAGCACAGATACGCAGTATTTT.

The table lists this clonotype with many counts. As DNA, the CDR3 is TGCGCCAGCAGCTCGGGACTAGCGTTTCAAGAGACCCAGTACTTC. It translates to CASSSGLAFQETQYF. The chain is built from TRBV5-1 and TRBJ2-5; 10 bases align to TRBD2. Per the germline V gene, CDR1 is SGHRS and CDR2 is YFSETQ. Trimming removed 3 bases from V and 2 bases from J; junction bases left unmatched: 4. The CDR3 length is 15 residues.